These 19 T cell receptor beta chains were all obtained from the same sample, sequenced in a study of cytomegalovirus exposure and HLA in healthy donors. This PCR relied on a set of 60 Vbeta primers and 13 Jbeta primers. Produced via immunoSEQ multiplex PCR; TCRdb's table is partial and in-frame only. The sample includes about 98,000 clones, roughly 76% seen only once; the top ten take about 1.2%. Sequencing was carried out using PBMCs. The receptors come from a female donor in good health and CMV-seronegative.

CDR3 nucleotides: TGCGCCAGCAGCCAGAAGGGGACAGGGAGTGGCTACACCTTC. Translation: CASSQKGTGSGYTF. This chain uses TRBV4-3 with TRBJ1-2, with 9 bases that match TRBD1. This CDR3 comprises 14 residues. Losses at the gene ends were 3 bases for V and 7 bases for J; bases not matched to a gene: 6. Germline CDR1 LGHNA, CDR2 YSLEER.

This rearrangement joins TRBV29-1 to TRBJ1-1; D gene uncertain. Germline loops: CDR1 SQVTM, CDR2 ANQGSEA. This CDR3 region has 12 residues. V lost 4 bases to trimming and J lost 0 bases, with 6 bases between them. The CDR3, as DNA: TGCAGCGTTGTAGGAGTGAACACTGAAGCTTTCTTT. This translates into CSVVGVNTEAFF. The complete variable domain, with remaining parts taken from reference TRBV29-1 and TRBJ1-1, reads SAVISQKPSRDICQRGTSLTIQCQVDSQVTMMFWYRQQPGQSLTLIATANQGSEATYESGFVIDKFPISRPNLTFSTLTVSNMSPEDSSIYLCSVVGVNTEAFFGQGTRLTVV.

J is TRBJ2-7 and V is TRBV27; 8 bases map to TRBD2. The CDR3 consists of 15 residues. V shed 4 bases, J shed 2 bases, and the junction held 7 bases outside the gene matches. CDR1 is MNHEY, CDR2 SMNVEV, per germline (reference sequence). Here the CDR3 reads CASSSSGGPTYEQYF. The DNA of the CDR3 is TGTGCCAGCAGTTCCAGCGGGGGCCCCACCTACGAGCAGTACTTC.

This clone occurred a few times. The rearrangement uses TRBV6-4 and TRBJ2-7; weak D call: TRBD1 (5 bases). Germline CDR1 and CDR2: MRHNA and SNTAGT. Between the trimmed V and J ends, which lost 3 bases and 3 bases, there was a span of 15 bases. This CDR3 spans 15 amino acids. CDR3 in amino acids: CASSEEGERGYEQYF. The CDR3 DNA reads TGTGCCAGCAGTGAGGAAGGGGAAAGGGGCTACGAGCAGTACTTC.

The CDR3 here is CAISTSGGDVNEQFF. The CDR3 coding sequence is TGTGCCATCAGCACAAGCGGGGGGGACGTCAATGAGCAGTTCTTC. V gene TRBV10-3 combines with J gene TRBJ2-1; 10 nucleotides line up with TRBD2. The V segment lost 6 bases and the J segment 6 bases; nucleotides outside the gene matches: 8. Germline V gives CDR1 ENHRY, CDR2 SYGVKD. CDR3 size: 15 residues.

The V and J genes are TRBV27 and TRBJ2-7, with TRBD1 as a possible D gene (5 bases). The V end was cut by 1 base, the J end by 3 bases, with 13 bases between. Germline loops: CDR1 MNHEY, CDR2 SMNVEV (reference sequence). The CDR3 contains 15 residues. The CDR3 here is CASSLLRGLIYEQYF. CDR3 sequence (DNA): TGTGCCAGCAGTTTATTAAGGGGTTTGATCTACGAGCAGTACTTC.

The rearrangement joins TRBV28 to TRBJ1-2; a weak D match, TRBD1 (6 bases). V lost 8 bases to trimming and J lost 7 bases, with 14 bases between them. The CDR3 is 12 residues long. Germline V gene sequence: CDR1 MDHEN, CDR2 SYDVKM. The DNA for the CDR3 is TGTGCCAGCGAGATACAGGGAGCTGGCTACACCTTC. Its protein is CASEIQGAGYTF.

As DNA, the CDR3 is TGTGCCAGCAGCTTAAAGGGGTCCTCCTACAATGAGCAGTTCTTC. Translating it yields CASSLKGSSYNEQFF. V usage is TRBV7-2 and J usage is TRBJ2-1; tentatively, D is TRBD1 (5 bases). The CDR3 contains 15 residues. V was cut by 2 bases and J by 0 bases, with 8 bases left in between. Germline CDR1 and CDR2: SGHTA and FQGNSA. Full variable domain (missing parts from reference TRBV7-2 and TRBJ2-1): GAGVSQSPSNKVTEKGKDVELRCDPISGHTALYWYRQSLGQGLEFLIYFQGNSAPDKSGLPSDRFSAERTGGSVSTLTIQRTQQEDSAVYLCASSLKGSSYNEQFFGPGTRLTVL.

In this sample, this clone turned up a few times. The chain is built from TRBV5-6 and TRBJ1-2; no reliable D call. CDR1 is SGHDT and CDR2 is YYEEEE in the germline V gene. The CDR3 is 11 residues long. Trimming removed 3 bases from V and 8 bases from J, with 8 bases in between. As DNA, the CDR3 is TGTGCCAGCAGCTCCAGTAGCGGCTACACCTTC. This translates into CASSSSSGYTF.

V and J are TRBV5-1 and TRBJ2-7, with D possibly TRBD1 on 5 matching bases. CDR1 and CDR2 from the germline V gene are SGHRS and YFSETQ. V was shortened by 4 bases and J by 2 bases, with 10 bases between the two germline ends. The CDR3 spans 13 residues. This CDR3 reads CASSPQGPYEQYF. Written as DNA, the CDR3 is TGCGCCAGCAGCCCCCAGGGCCCCTACGAGCAGTACTTC.

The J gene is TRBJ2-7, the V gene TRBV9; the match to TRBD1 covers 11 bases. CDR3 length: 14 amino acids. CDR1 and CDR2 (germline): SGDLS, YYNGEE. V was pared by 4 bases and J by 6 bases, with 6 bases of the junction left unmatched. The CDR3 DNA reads TGTGCCAGCAGCAGGACAGGGGGCGGCCGCGAGCAGTACTTC. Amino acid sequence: CASSRTGGGREQYF.

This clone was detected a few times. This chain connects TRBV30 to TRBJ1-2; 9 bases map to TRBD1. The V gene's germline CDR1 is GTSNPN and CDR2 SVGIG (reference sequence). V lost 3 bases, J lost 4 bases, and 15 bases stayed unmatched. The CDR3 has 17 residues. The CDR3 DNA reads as TGTGCCTGGAGAGGTTGGACAGGGGTCGGAGAAACCTATGGCTACACCTTC. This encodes CAWRGWTGVGETYGYTF.

The CDR3: CASSSRNRVRGTEAFF. The CDR3 nucleotides are TGTGCCAGTAGTTCCCGCAACAGGGTGAGAGGCACTGAAGCTTTCTTT. The gene calls are TRBV19 and TRBJ1-1; possibly TRBD1 for D (6 bases). The V gene's germline CDR1 is LNHDA and CDR2 SQIVND (reference sequence). CDR3 length: 16 amino acids. V gave up 5 bases and J gave up 4 bases, with 20 bases separating them.

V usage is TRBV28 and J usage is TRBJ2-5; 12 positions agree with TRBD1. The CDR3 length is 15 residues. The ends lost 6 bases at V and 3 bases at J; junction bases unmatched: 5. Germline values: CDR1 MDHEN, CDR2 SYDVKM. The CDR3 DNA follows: TGTGCCAGCAGGGGGACAGGGGGCTTTGAAGAGACCCAGTACTTC. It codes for CASRGTGGFEETQYF.

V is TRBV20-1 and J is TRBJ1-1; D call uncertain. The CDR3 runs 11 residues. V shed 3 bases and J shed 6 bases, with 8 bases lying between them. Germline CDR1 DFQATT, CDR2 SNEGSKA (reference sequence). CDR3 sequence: CSARHGAEAFF. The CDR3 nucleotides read TGCAGTGCTAGGCACGGGGCTGAAGCTTTCTTT.

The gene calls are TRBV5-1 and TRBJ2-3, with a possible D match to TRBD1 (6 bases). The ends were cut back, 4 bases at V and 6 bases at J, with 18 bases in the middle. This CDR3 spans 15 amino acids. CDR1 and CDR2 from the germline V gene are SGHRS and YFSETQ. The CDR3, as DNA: TGCGCCAGCAGCCTCAGGGGCCCTCCGGTGGATACGCAGTATTTT. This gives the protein CASSLRGPPVDTQYF.

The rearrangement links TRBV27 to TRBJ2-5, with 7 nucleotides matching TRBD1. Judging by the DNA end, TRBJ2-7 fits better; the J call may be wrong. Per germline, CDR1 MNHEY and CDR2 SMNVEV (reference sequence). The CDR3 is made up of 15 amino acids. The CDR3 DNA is TGTGCCAGCAGTTTATCCCGACAGGGATCCTACGAGCAGTACTTC. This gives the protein CASSLSRQGSYEQYF.

The CDR3 DNA sequence: TGCGCCAGCAGTGAGTCGCCAAGTGCGGGCGTAGCTTTCTTT. As protein: CASSESPSAGVAFF. This chain uses TRBV10-1 with TRBJ1-1; D uncertain. Germline lookup yields CDR1 WNHNN and CDR2 SYGVQD (reference sequence). The CDR3 has 14 amino acids. V lost 0 bases and J lost 10, with 15 bases in between.

CDR3 in amino acids: CASRRQGNTEAFF. CDR3 DNA sequence: TGTGCCAGCAGGAGACAGGGGAACACTGAAGCTTTCTTT. The chain combines TRBV7-2 with TRBJ1-1; 7 positions match TRBD1. The CDR3 is 13 residues long. V lost 6 bases to trimming and J lost 1 base; unmatched junction nucleotides: 2. Germline V gene sequence: CDR1 SGHTA, CDR2 FQGNSA. Based on the CDR3 plus reference TRBV7-2 and TRBJ1-1, the full variable domain is GAGVSQSPSNKVTEKGKDVELRCDPISGHTALYWYRQSLGQGLEFLIYFQGNSAPDKSGLPSDRFSAERTGGSVSTLTIQRTQQEDSAVYLCASRRQGNTEAFFGQGTRLTVV.